This T cell receptor (beta chain) was captured by sequencing in a study of spatial heterogeneity in lung cancer (dated by TCRdb to between 2019 and 2020). Regarding the complete study: More beta-chain than alpha-chain transcripts were consistently detected, likely reflecting higher beta-chain transcript abundance. In the raw uncorrected reads, each unique combination of TCR and UMI appeared on average more than ten times. In non-small cell lung cancer, the study quantitatively compared TCR alpha and beta repertoires across several tumor regions, matched nontumor lung, and blood. Nonsynonymous mutation counts, determined by whole-exome sequencing of tumor tissue, were related to TCR repertoire features. Both alpha and beta chains were TCR-sequenced in approximately 220 tumor regions, under 85 matched nontumor lung samples and around 50 PBMC samples obtained at surgery. What the study reported, not specific to this receptor: Ubiquitous expanded tumor TCRs showed up in blood more often at tumor resection than at routine follow-up. Confirming at a functional level the hypothesis that regional TCRs recognize regional mutations was considered to require additional single-cell paired TCR alpha and beta sequencing.

The sample's time point label, in plain terms: sample taken at primary tumor resection. Samples were obtained from fewer than 80 patients with early-stage, untreated non-small cell lung cancer from the lung TRACERx cohort. For TCR sequencing, whole RNA was extracted from tumor and nontumor lung tissue, or from cryopreserved PBMC samples, and no cell sorting was done. Only patients for whom sufficient RNA was available from at least two tumor regions were selected for TCR sequencing. This clonotype has just one count. Its antigen specificity is not known. The input lacks base qualities; no much larger clone sits a single base away. Weak support is all one read offers. The library was generated by 5' RACE. TCRdb lists the instrument as NextSeq 500. The TCR library protocol attached a unique molecular identifier to each TCR cDNA molecule to allow correction of PCR and sequencing errors. As for how the authors treated the data: Decombinator tools were used for TCR identification, UMI-based error correction and CDR3 extraction. Expanded TCRs were defined as those above a frequency of 2 per 1,000, corresponding to the top 1% of the tumor frequency distribution. Each repertoire was subsampled 100 times to 5,000 TCRs, after which Renyi diversity was computed with the R vegan package. CDR3 similarity networks were built from amino acid triplet string-kernel similarity, connecting CDR3s with pairwise similarity above 0.82. TCRdb reanalyzed the raw reads on its own, using fastp at Q25 for trimming and MiXCR for clone calling, and kept in-frame beta chains. For every CDR3 protein sequence, its rows merge into one entry that carries the most common genes and DNA. TCRdb's processing, not the authors' own work, is the source of the V and J calls. This sample lists around 48,000 distinct CDR3 sequences; roughly 5% were detected once. The ten biggest clones cover roughly 11% of the sample.

Trimming leaves V shorter by 4 bases and J shorter by 2 bases, with the junction holding 9 bases beyond the gene matches. Measured from the cysteine to the phenylalanine, the CDR3 is 16 residues long. Just the 48-base CDR3 DNA is kept, in frame starting at base 1. The germline V gene (reference sequence) provides CDR1 LGHDT and CDR2 YNNKEL. The TCR sequence derives from a male donor with early-stage non-small cell lung cancer. The sequence links TRBV3-1 to TRBJ1-1; 8 central bases correspond to TRBD1. The sample was PBMCs, taken at surgery. Here is the DNA: TGTGCCAGCAGCCGAGTAATCAGGGGGCGAAACACTGAAGCTTTCTTT. Translation gives CASSRVIRGRNTEAFF.